These 5 T cell receptor beta chains were all obtained from the same sample, sequenced in a study of cytomegalovirus exposure and HLA in healthy donors. PCR employed 60 Vbeta and 13 Jbeta primers. TCRdb's copy holds only in-frame clones and misses some; the assay was immunoSEQ multiplex PCR. The sample holds about 140,000 clones; less than 80% are singletons and the top ten take approximately 8.3%. The sample comprised PBMCs. Receptors were obtained from a woman between 50 and 59 years old in good health and CMV-seropositive.

The CDR3 nucleotides read TGTGCCAGCAGCGTCCGGGGGGGGTACAATGAGCAGTTCTTC. Translated: CASSVRGGYNEQFF. The chain uses TRBV5-5 and TRBJ2-1; 8 bases agree with TRBD2. Germline V CDR1 and CDR2: SGHKS, YYEKEE (reference sequence). The CDR3 contains 14 residues. J gave up 4 bases and V 4 bases, and 4 bases lay outside the gene matches. The entire variable domain, with the rest obtained from reference TRBV5-5 and TRBJ2-1, is as follows: DAGVTQSPTHLIKTRGQQVTLRCSPISGHKSVSWYQQVLGQGPQFIFQYYEKEERGRGNFPDRFSARQFPNYSSELNVNALLLGDSALYLCASSVRGGYNEQFFGPGTRLTVL.

This chain links TRBV7-9 with TRBJ1-4; 7 bases agree with TRBD1. Germline trimming cut 7 bases from V and 7 bases from J; bases unmatched to any gene: 9. Germline CDR1 SEHNR, CDR2 FQNEAQ (reference sequence). This CDR3 has 14 amino acids. The CDR3 protein is CASTQDRVGEKLFF. In DNA form, the CDR3 reads TGTGCCAGCACCCAAGACAGGGTGGGTGAAAAACTGTTTTTT.

The chain is built from TRBV27 and TRBJ1-1; TRBD1 matches at 10 bases. The CDR3 runs to 14 residues. The germline CDR1 and CDR2 sequences are MNHEY and SMNVEV (reference sequence). Trimming took 5 bases from V and 4 from J; bases not matched to a gene: 4. The CDR3: CASSTGQGVTEAFF. As DNA, the CDR3 is TGTGCCAGCAGTACCGGACAGGGGGTCACTGAAGCTTTCTTT.

The rearrangement links TRBV9 to TRBJ1-4, with D hard to call. The CDR3 loop spans 13 amino acids. Germline V gene sequence: CDR1 SGDLS, CDR2 YYNGEE. The ends were cut back, 5 bases at V and 3 bases at J, with 8 bases in the middle. The CDR3 DNA reads as TGTGCCAGCAGTCTTTCTCCTAATGAAAAACTGTTTTTT. Protein: CASSLSPNEKLFF.

The chain recombines TRBV25-1 with TRBJ1-1; TRBD1 is a possible D gene (5 bases). The V and J ends lost 3 bases and 4 bases respectively, with 9 bases between them. CDR3 size: 13 residues. The germline CDR1 and CDR2 sequences are MGHDK and SYGVNS. The CDR3 loop reads CASSEARATEAFF. The DNA for the CDR3 is TGTGCCAGCAGTGAGGCCAGGGCCACTGAAGCTTTCTTT.